This entry lists 27 T cell receptor beta chains sequenced from one sample in a study of neurological immune-mediated disorders (dated by TCRdb to the late 2010s). Library prep was done by 5' RACE. The sequencer listed for this sample is Illumina HiSeq 2500. The public reads were reanalyzed by TCRdb: fastp trimming at Q25, MiXCR alignment, in-frame beta chains only. All rows with the same CDR3 protein become a single entry with the most common DNA and genes. For this sample there are 50,000 to 60,000 distinct CDR3 sequences; about 2.5% appear just once. The ten largest clones capture 2.5% to 3.5% of the sample. Sequenced material: PBMCs. The receptor source for this set is a man in his forties or fifties with multiple sclerosis.

This clonotype was counted a few times. A much larger clonotype is one base distant, so this may be a read error. The CDR3 DNA sequence: TGTGACAGTCAAAGGGACTACGAGCAGTACTTC. Its protein is CDSQRDYEQYF. The chain recombines TRBV28 with TRBJ2-7; D remains unclear. The V gene's germline CDR1 is MDHEN and CDR2 SYDVKM. The CDR3 is 11 residues long.

This clonotype appeared many times. This chain joins TRBV4-3 and TRBJ2-3; a possible D gene is TRBD2 (6 bases). The CDR3 is 15 residues long. The germline V gene encodes CDR1 LGHNA and CDR2 YSLEER. Trimming left V 0 bases short and J 4 bases short, with 11 bases between. The CDR3 DNA follows: TGCGCCAGCAGCCAAGATCGACTAGGATCAGATACGCAGTATTTT. This gives the protein CASSQDRLGSDTQYF.

V is TRBV7-3 and J is TRBJ2-5; 7 nucleotides align to TRBD2. The V gene's germline CDR1 is SGHTA and CDR2 FQGTGA. The CDR3 sequence is 14 residues long. V lost 5 bases to trimming and J lost 2 bases; unmatched junction nucleotides: 5. The CDR3 nucleotides are TGTGCCAGCAGCCACCAGGGAGGGCAAGAGACCCAGTACTTC. This gives the protein CASSHQGGQETQYF.

There are a few counts of this clonotype. A much larger clone lies a single base off, so this may be a read error. The chain links TRBV20-1 to TRBJ1-6; TRBD1 matches at 9 bases. This CDR3 comprises 14 residues. Per germline, CDR1 DFQATT and CDR2 SNEGSKA (reference sequence). The CDR3 sequence: CSARGGQGFSPLNF. CDR3 nucleotide sequence: TGCAGTGCTAGGGGGGGACAGGGTTTTTCACCCCTCAACTTT.

This clonotype occurred many times. The chain's CDR3 is CASSSPSGATDTQYF. Written as DNA, the CDR3 is TGTGCCAGCAGTTCCCCTAGCGGGGCCACAGATACGCAGTATTTT. The V and J genes are TRBV6-5 and TRBJ2-3; 9 nucleotides agree with TRBD2. After removal of 4 bases from V and 2 bases from J, the junction contained 4 bases not matched to a gene. The CDR3 contains 15 residues. The germline CDR1 and CDR2 sequences are MNHEY and SVGAGI.

The gene calls are TRBV7-6 and TRBJ2-7; D is perhaps TRBD1 or TRBD2 (5 bases each). The CDR3 has 15 residues. With 6 bases removed from V and 4 bases from J, the gap between germline ends came to 19 bases. Germline lookup yields CDR1 SGHVS and CDR2 FNYEAQ. The CDR3 reads CASRRGRGSSYEQYF. The CDR3 DNA sequence: TGTGCCAGCAGACGGGGTAGGGGCAGTTCTTACGAGCAGTACTTC.

This clonotype was seen ten or more times. The chain's CDR3 is CASSLANPGDFGIQYF. The CDR3 DNA is TGTGCCAGCAGCTTAGCGAATCCAGGGGACTTTGGCATTCAGTACTTC. The rearrangement links TRBV7-2 to TRBJ2-4; D is tentatively TRBD1 or TRBD2 (6 bases each). Germline V gives CDR1 SGHTA, CDR2 FQGNSA. The CDR3 length is 16 residues. Trimming removed 0 bases from V and 9 bases from J, with 18 bases in between.

This clonotype has at least ten counts. The chain uses TRBV10-3 and TRBJ1-2; weak D call: TRBD1 (6 bases). The germline V and J ends were trimmed by 4 bases and 8 bases, with 11 bases remaining between them. There are 12 residues in the CDR3. The germline CDR1 and CDR2 sequences are ENHRY and SYGVKD. The CDR3 loop reads CAISAQGKGYTF. The CDR3 bases are TGTGCCATCAGTGCACAGGGAAAGGGCTACACCTTC.

This clonotype was detected ten times or more. V is TRBV3-1 and J is TRBJ2-7; D is unclear. There are 12 residues in the CDR3. Trimming pared 4 bases from V and 6 bases from J, leaving 10 bases between. In germline, CDR1 is LGHDT, CDR2 YNNKEL (reference sequence). The CDR3 DNA reads TGTGCCAGCAGCCCTGGCGAGCGCGAGCAGTACTTC. It specifies CASSPGEREQYF.

This clonotype was seen a few times. Because the CDR3 is missing its conserved closing phenylalanine or tryptophan, this is likely a read error. The CDR3 sequence is CASSGTASGNTIYN. The CDR3 coding sequence is TGTGCCAGCAGTGGAACAGCCTCTGGAAACACCATATATAAT. The genes are TRBV25-1 and TRBJ1-3; no reliable D call. V lost 4 bases, J lost 0 bases, and 7 bases lay in between. This CDR3 is built from 14 residues. Per the germline V gene, CDR1 is MGHDK and CDR2 is SYGVNS.

This clonotype was counted only a few times. The V and J genes are TRBV27 and TRBJ2-5; D may match TRBD1 or TRBD2 (6 bases each). This CDR3 region has 14 residues. Germline lookup yields CDR1 MNHEY and CDR2 SMNVEV (reference sequence). The V end was cut by 7 bases, the J end by 1 base, with 13 bases between. DNA for the CDR3: TGTGCCAGCAAACCTGGGGGGCTCCAAGAGACCCAGTACTTC. Encoded protein: CASKPGGLQETQYF.

This clonotype was seen ten or more times. The chain combines TRBV5-8 with TRBJ1-1, with 9 bases that match TRBD1. V lost 4 bases, J lost 5 bases, and 9 bases stayed unmatched. CDR1 is SGHTS and CDR2 is YDEGEE in the germline V gene. The CDR3 spans 15 residues. This CDR3 is CASSMDRGVLTEAFF. The CDR3 DNA follows: TGTGCCAGCAGCATGGACAGGGGAGTTTTAACTGAAGCTTTCTTT.

This clonotype was observed many times. CDR3 sequence: CASRFRDRAVGYTF. The CDR3 region has the DNA TGTGCCAGCAGGTTCCGGGACAGGGCGGTTGGCTACACCTTC. The rearrangement joins TRBV28 to TRBJ1-2, with 9 bases matching TRBD1. CDR3 length: 14 amino acids. V was clipped by 6 bases and J by 7 bases; unmatched bases: 9. The V gene's germline CDR1 is MDHEN and CDR2 SYDVKM.

This clonotype was counted at least ten times. The rearrangement links TRBV20-1 to TRBJ2-7; D remains unclear. CDR1 and CDR2 from the germline V gene are DFQATT and SNEGSKA (reference sequence). Trimming cost V 2 bases and J 3 bases, with 5 bases left between them. CDR3 size: 11 residues. The CDR3 region has the DNA TGCAGTGCTAGACAAGTCTACGAGCAGTACTTC. Encoded protein: CSARQVYEQYF.

The sample holds many counts of this clonotype. The J gene is TRBJ1-2, the V gene TRBV20-1; no reliable D call. Germline V CDR1 and CDR2: DFQATT, SNEGSKA (reference sequence). The CDR3 runs 8 residues. CDR3 region: CSTWGYTF. In DNA, the CDR3 is TGCAGCACCTGGGGCTACACCTTC.

This clonotype was observed at least ten times. The CDR3 sequence: CASSTDRGARGYTF. CDR3 sequence (DNA): TGTGCCAGCAGCACGGACAGGGGTGCAAGGGGCTACACCTTC. The rearrangement links TRBV7-2 to TRBJ1-2, with 9 nucleotides matching TRBD1. V gave up 5 bases and J gave up 8 bases; unmatched junction bases: 9. Germline values: CDR1 SGHTA, CDR2 FQGNSA. This CDR3 contains 14 residues.

This clonotype came up many times. The chain combines TRBV14 with TRBJ1-6; 9 positions agree with TRBD1. The CDR3 has 16 residues. CDR1 and CDR2 from the germline V gene are SGHDN and FVKESK. Unmatched junction bases numbered 4, after V lost 4 bases and J lost 3 bases. In DNA, the CDR3 is TGTGCCAGCAGCCCGGGACAGGGTTTCTATAATTCACCCCTCCACTTT. Translation: CASSPGQGFYNSPLHF.

This clonotype has at least ten counts. The chain recombines TRBV5-5 with TRBJ2-2; D perhaps matches TRBD1 (6 bases). Between the trimmed V and J ends, which lost 0 bases and 6 bases, there was a span of 9 bases. The CDR3 has 14 residues. Germline CDR1 and CDR2: SGHKS and YYEKEE (reference sequence). CDR3 in DNA: TGTGCCAGCAGCTTGGACAGGGTTCCCGGGGAGCTGTTTTTT. This translates into CASSLDRVPGELFF.

This clonotype was seen repeatedly, ten times or more. The chain is built from TRBV5-1 and TRBJ1-1; the D is unclear. There are 11 residues in the CDR3. Germline-derived CDR1 and CDR2 are SGHRS and YFSETQ. The V gene lost 4 bases and the J gene lost 6 bases, with 7 bases spanning the gap. The DNA of the CDR3 is TGCGCCAGCAGCCAAGATTCTGAAGCTTTCTTT. Translating it yields CASSQDSEAFF. The full variable domain, in which reference TRBV5-1 and TRBJ1-1 provide the parts outside the CDR3, is KAGVTQTPRYLIKTRGQQVTLSCSPISGHRSVSWYQQTPGQGLQFLFEYFSETQRNKGNFPGRFSGRQFSNSRSEMNVSTLELGDSALYLCASSQDSEAFFGQGTRLTVV.

This clonotype was counted many times. In DNA form, the CDR3 reads TGTGCCAGCAGTTACTCAGGGGGCCCCGCGAACACCGGGGAGCTGTTTTTT. Encoded protein: CASSYSGGPANTGELFF. The chain combines TRBV6-5 with TRBJ2-2, with 7 positions matching TRBD1. This CDR3 has 17 residues. From germline, CDR1 is MNHEY and CDR2 SVGAGI. The ends lost 0 bases at V and 0 bases at J; junction bases unmatched: 4.

This clonotype appeared many times. V usage is TRBV6-5 and J usage is TRBJ2-2; 7 nucleotides align to TRBD1. From germline, CDR1 is MNHEY and CDR2 SVGAGI. The CDR3 is made up of 14 amino acids. V shed 6 bases and J 1 base; nucleotides not matched to a gene: 2. The CDR3 region is CASSRDRNTGELFF. CDR3 DNA: TGTGCCAGCAGCCGGGACAGGAACACCGGGGAGCTGTTTTTT.

This chain connects TRBV20-1 to TRBJ2-7, with D possibly being TRBD1 (5 bases). This CDR3 is built from 14 residues. The germline V gene has CDR1 DFQATT and CDR2 SNEGSKA (reference sequence). Trimming shortened V by 6 bases and J by 3 bases, and 18 bases separated the two germline ends. CDR3 sequence reads: CSASGAPQSYEQYF. CDR3 nucleotide sequence: TGCAGTGCAAGTGGGGCCCCCCAAAGCTACGAGCAGTACTTC.

This clonotype occurred many times. V and J are TRBV6-5 and TRBJ2-1; tentatively, D is TRBD1 (6 bases). Germline CDR1 is MNHEY and CDR2 is SVGAGI. The CDR3 length is 13 residues. V lost 6 bases and J lost 8, with 14 bases in between. CDR3: CASRDWTVDEQFF. The CDR3 DNA follows: TGTGCCAGCAGGGACTGGACAGTCGATGAGCAGTTCTTC.

This clonotype was recorded many times. V and J are TRBV4-2 and TRBJ2-1, with unresolved D. CDR1 LGHNA and CDR2 YNFKEQ come from the germline V gene. The CDR3 covers 13 residues. V was trimmed by 0 bases and J by 2 bases, leaving 2 bases between them. The CDR3 DNA sequence: TGTGCCAGCAGCCAAGAGACCTACAATGAGCAGTTCTTC. Its translation is CASSQETYNEQFF.

This clonotype has a count of ten or more. This rearrangement joins TRBV7-8 to TRBJ1-4; tentative D call: TRBD1 (6 bases). Trimming cost V 4 bases and J 8 bases, with 20 bases left between them. The germline CDR1 and CDR2 sequences are SGHVS and FQNEAQ. The CDR3 is 16 amino acids. The CDR3 DNA sequence: TGTGCCAGCAGCTCTCCGCAGGGAGGGGGAAGGGAAAAACTGTTTTTT. Amino acids: CASSSPQGGGREKLFF.

This clonotype has at least ten counts. This sequence joins TRBV20-1 and TRBJ1-4; D unresolved. The CDR3 is 10 residues long. The ends were cut back, 0 bases at V and 7 bases at J, with 0 bases in the middle. Germline lookup yields CDR1 DFQATT and CDR2 SNEGSKA (reference sequence). The CDR3 DNA follows: TGCAGTGCTAGAGATGAAAAACTGTTTTTT. Protein product: CSARDEKLFF.

This clonotype was counted ten times or more. The V and J genes are TRBV9 and TRBJ2-3, with D maybe TRBD2 (6 bases). The CDR3 runs to 17 residues. Per germline, CDR1 SGDLS and CDR2 YYNGEE. Deletions cut 0 bases from V and 4 bases from J, with 18 bases between. CDR3 loop: CASSVDRSVAGPDTQYF. The CDR3 coding sequence is TGTGCCAGCAGCGTAGATAGGAGCGTGGCGGGGCCAGATACGCAGTATTTT. Supplemented by reference TRBV9 and TRBJ2-3, the full variable domain reads DSGVTQTPKHLITATGQRVTLRCSPRSGDLSVYWYQQSLDQGLQFLIQYYNGEERAKGNILERFSAQQFPDLHSELNLSSLELGDSALYFCASSVDRSVAGPDTQYFGPGTRLTVL.